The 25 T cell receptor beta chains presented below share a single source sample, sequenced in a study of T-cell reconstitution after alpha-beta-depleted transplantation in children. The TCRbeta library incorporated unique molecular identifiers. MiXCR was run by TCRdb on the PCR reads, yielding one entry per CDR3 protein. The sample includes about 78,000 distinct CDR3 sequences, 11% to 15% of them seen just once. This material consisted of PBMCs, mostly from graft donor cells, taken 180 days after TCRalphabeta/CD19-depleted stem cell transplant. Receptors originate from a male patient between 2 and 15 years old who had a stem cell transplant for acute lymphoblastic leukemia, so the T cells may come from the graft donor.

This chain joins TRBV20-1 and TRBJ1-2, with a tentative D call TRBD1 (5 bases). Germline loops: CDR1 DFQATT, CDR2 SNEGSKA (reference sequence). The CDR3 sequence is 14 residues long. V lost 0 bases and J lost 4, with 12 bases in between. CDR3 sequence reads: CSARDFGTVYGYTF. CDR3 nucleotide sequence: TGCAGTGCTAGAGATTTTGGGACCGTCTATGGCTACACCTTC.

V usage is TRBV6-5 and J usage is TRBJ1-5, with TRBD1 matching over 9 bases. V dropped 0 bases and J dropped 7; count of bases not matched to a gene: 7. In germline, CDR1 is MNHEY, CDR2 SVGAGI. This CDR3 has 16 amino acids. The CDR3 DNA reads TGTGCCAGCAGTTACTCGTGGGACAGGGTACACCAGCCCCAGCATTTT. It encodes CASSYSWDRVHQPQHF.

In DNA, the CDR3 is TGTGCCAGTAGTAATTCCGGCGGGGGTGTCAATGAGCAGTTCTTC. It codes for CASSNSGGGVNEQFF. This chain joins TRBV19 and TRBJ2-1; TRBD2 matches at 7 bases. V lost 4 bases, J lost 6 bases, and 9 bases stayed unmatched. Germline assignment: CDR1 LNHDA and CDR2 SQIVND (reference sequence). The CDR3 spans 15 residues.

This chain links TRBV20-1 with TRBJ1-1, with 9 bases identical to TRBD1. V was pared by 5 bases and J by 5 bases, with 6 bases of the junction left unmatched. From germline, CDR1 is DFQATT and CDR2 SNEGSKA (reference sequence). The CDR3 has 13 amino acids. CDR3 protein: CSADRGWWTEAFF. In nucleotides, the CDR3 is TGCAGTGCTGACAGGGGGTGGTGGACTGAAGCTTTCTTT.

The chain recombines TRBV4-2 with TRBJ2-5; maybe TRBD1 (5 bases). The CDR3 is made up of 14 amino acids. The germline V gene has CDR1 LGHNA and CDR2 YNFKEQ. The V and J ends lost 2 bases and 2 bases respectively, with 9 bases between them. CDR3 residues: CASSQFTGQETQYF. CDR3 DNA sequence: TGTGCCAGCAGCCAATTCACAGGACAAGAGACCCAGTACTTC.

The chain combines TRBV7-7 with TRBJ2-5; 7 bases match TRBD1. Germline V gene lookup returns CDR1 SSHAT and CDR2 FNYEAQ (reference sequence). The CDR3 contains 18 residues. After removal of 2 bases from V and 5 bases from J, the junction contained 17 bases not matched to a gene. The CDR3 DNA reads TGTGCCAGCAGCTTAATTCCCAAAGGAACAGGGGTTGGCGAGACCCAGTACTTC. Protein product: CASSLIPKGTGVGETQYF.

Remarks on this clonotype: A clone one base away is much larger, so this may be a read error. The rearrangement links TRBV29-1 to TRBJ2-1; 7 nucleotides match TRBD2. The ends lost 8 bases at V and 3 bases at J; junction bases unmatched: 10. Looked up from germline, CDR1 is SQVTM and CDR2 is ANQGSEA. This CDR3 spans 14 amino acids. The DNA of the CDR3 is TGCAGCACGACTACCGGGAGGTTCTACAATGAGCAGTTCTTC. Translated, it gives CSTTTGRFYNEQFF.

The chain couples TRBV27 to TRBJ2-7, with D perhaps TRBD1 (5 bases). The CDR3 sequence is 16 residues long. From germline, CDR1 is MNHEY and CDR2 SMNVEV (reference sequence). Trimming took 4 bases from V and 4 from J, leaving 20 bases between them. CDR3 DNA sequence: TGTGCCAGCAGTTCCCCGGGCAGGGAAAGAATATACGAGCAGTACTTC. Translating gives CASSSPGRERIYEQYF.

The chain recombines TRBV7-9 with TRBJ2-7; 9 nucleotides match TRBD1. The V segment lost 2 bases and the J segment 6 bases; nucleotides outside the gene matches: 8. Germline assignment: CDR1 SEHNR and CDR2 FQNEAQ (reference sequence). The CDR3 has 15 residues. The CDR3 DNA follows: TGTGCCAGCAGCTTAAGTGTGGGACAGGGAAGCGAGCAGTACTTC. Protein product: CASSLSVGQGSEQYF.

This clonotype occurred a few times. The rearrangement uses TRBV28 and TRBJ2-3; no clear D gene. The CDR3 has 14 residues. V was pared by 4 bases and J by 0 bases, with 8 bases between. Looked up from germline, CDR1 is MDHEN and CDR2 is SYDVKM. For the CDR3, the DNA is TGTGCCAGCAGTTCCCCTGACAGCACAGATACGCAGTATTTT. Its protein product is CASSSPDSTDTQYF. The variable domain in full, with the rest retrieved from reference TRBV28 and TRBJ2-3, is DVKVTQSSRYLVKRTGEKVFLECVQDMDHENMFWYRQDPGLGLRLIYFSYDVKMKEKGDIPEGYSVSREKKERFSLILESASTNQTSMYLCASSSPDSTDTQYFGPGTRLTVL.

CDR3 residues: CASSFLLPGQGNEQYF. The CDR3 coding sequence is TGTGCCAGCAGTTTCCTTCTCCCGGGACAGGGTAACGAGCAGTACTTC. The chain links TRBV28 to TRBJ2-7, with TRBD1 matching over 9 bases. CDR3 length: 16 amino acids. J gave up 5 bases and V 3 bases, and 11 bases lay outside the gene matches. CDR1 is MDHEN and CDR2 is SYDVKM in the germline V gene.

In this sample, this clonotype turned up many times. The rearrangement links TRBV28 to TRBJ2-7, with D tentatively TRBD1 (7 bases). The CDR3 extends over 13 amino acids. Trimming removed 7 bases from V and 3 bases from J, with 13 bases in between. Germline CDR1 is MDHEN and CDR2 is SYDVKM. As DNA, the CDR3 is TGTGCCAGCACCGCGGGACAGTTCTACGAGCAGTACTTC. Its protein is CASTAGQFYEQYF.

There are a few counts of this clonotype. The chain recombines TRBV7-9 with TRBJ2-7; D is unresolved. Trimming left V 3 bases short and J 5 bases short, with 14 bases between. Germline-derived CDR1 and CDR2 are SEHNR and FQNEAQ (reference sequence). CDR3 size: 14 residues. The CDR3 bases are TGTGCCAGCAGCTTGTCCCGAGAGAGCCACGAGCAGTACTTC. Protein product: CASSLSRESHEQYF.

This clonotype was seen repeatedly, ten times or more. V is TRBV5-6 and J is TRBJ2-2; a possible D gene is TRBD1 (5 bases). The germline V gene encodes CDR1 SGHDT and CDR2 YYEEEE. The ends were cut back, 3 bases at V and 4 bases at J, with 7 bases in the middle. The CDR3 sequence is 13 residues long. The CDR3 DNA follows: TGTGCCAGCAGCTCCGACAGCACCGGGGAGCTGTTTTTT. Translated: CASSSDSTGELFF.

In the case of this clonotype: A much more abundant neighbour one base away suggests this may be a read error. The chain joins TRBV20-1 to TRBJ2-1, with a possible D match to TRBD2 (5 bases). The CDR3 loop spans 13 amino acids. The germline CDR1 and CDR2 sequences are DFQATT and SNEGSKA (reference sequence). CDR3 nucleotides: TGCAGTCCTAGCAGGCTAGCTCGGGATGAGCAGTTCTTC. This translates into CSPSRLARDEQFF.

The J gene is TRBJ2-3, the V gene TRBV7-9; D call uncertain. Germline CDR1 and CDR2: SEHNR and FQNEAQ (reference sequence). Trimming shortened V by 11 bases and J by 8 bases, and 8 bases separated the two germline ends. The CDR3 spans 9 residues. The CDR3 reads CASESTQYF. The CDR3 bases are TGTGCCTCAGAGAGTACGCAGTATTTT. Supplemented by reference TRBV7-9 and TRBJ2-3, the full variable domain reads DTGVSQNPRHKITKRGQNVTFRCDPISEHNRLYWYRQTLGQGPEFLTYFQNEAQLEKSRLLSDRFSAERPKGSFSTLEIQRTEQGDSAMYLCASESTQYFGPGTRLTVL.

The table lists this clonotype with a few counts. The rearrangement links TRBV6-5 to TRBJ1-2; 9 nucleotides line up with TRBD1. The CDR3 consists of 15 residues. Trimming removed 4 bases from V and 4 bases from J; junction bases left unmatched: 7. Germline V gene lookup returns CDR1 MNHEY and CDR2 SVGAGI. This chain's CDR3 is CASSSLGQGFYGYTF. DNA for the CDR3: TGTGCCAGCAGTTCCCTGGGACAGGGATTCTATGGCTACACCTTC.

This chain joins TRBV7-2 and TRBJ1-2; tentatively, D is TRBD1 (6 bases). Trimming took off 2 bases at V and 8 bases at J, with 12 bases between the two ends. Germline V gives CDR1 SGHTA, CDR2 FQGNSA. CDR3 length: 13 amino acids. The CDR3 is CASSLNRVGGYTF. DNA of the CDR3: TGTGCCAGCAGCTTAAACAGGGTTGGAGGCTACACCTTC. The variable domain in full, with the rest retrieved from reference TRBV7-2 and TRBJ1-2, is GAGVSQSPSNKVTEKGKDVELRCDPISGHTALYWYRQSLGQGLEFLIYFQGNSAPDKSGLPSDRFSAERTGGSVSTLTIQRTQQEDSAVYLCASSLNRVGGYTFGSGTRLTVV.

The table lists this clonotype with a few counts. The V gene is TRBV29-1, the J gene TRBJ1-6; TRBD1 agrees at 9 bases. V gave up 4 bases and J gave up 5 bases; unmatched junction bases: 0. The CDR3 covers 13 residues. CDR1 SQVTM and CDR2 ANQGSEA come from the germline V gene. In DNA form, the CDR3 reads TGCAGCGTTGGGGACAGGGATAATTCACCCCTCCACTTT. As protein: CSVGDRDNSPLHF. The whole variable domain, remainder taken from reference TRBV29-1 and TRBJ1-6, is SAVISQKPSRDICQRGTSLTIQCQVDSQVTMMFWYRQQPGQSLTLIATANQGSEATYESGFVIDKFPISRPNLTFSTLTVSNMSPEDSSIYLCSVGDRDNSPLHFGNGTRLTVT.

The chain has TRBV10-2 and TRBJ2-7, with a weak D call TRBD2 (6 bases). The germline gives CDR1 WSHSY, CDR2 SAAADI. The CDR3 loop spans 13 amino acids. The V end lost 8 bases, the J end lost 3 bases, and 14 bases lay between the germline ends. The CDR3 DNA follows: TGCGCCAGCTCTAGGCGGGGTATCTACGAGCAGTACTTC. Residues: CASSRRGIYEQYF.

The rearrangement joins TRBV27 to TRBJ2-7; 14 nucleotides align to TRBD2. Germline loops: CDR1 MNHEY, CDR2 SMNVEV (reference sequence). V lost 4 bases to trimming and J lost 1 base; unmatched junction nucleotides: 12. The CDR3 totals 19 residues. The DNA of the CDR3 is TGTGCCAGCAGTTCAAGGACTAGCGGGAGGCACTTCTTTTCCTACGAGCAGTACTTC. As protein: CASSSRTSGRHFFSYEQYF.

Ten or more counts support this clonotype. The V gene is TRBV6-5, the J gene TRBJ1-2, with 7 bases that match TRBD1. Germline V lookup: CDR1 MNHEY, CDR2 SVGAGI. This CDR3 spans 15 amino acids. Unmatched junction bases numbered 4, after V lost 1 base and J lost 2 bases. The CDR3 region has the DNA TGTGCCAGCAGTTACTGGGACAGACAGAACTATGGCTACACCTTC. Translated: CASSYWDRQNYGYTF.

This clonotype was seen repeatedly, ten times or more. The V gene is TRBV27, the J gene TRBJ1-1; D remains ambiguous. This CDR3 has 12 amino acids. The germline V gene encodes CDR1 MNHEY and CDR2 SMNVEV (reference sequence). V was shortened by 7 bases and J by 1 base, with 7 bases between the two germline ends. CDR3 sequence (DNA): TGTGCCAGCATAGGGCAGAACACTGAAGCTTTCTTT. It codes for CASIGQNTEAFF.

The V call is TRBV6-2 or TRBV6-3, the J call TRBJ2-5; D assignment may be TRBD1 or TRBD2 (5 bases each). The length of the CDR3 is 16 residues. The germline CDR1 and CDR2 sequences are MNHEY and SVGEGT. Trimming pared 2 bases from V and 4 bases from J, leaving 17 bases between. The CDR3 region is CASSYKGRRGGETQYF. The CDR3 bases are TGTGCCAGCAGTTACAAGGGGAGACGTGGGGGAGAGACCCAGTACTTC.

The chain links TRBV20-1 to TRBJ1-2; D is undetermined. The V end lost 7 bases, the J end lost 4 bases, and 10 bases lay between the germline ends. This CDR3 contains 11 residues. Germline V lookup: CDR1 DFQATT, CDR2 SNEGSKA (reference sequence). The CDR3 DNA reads TGCAGTGAGGGCCTTGGCTATGGCTACACCTTC. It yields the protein CSEGLGYGYTF.